This TCR beta chain came from a study of blood T cells in healthy people across ages. A second about 7 to 12 cycle PCR used barcoded and J-beta primers. MiXCR, applied by TCRdb to the 5' RACE reads, yields one record per CDR3 protein. The sample includes roughly 720,000 distinct CDR3 sequences, 40% to 65% of them seen just once. The CDR3 extends over 14 amino acids. V shed 6 bases and J shed 8 bases, with 14 bases lying between them. In germline, CDR1 is SNHLY, CDR2 FYNNEI. Source material: blood. The source is an elderly man in good health. V gene TRBV2 combines with J gene TRBJ1-6; maybe TRBD1 (6 bases). As DNA, the CDR3 is TGTGCCAGCAGGGACGAGGCAGGGGATTCACCCCTCCACTTT. Translated: CASRDEAGDSPLHF.